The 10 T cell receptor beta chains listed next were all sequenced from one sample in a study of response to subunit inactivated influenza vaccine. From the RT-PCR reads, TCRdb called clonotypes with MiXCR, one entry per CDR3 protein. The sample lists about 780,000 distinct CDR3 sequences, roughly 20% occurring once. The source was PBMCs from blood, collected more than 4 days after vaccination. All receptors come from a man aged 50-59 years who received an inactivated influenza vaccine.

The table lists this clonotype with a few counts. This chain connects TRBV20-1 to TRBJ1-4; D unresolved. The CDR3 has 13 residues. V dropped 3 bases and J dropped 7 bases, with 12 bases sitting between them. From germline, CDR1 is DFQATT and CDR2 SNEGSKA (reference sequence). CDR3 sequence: CSARGRHLEKLFF. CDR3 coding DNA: TGCAGTGCTAGGGGGAGGCACCTTGAAAAACTGTTTTTT.

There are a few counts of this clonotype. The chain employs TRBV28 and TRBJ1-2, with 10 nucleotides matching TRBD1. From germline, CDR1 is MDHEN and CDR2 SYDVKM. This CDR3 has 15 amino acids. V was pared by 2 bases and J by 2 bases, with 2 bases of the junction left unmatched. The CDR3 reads CASSLGTGANYGYTF. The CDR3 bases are TGTGCCAGCAGTTTAGGGACAGGGGCAAACTATGGCTACACCTTC.

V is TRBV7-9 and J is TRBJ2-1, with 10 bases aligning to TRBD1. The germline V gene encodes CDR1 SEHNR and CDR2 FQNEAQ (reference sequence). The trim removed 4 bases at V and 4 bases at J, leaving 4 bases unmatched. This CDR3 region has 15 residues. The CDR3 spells CASSWLDRGYNEQFF. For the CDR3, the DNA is TGTGCCAGCAGCTGGCTGGACAGGGGGTACAATGAGCAGTTCTTC.

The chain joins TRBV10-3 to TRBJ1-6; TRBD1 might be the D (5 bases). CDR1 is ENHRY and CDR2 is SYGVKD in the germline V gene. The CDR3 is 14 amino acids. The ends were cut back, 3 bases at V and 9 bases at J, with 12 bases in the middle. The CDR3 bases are TGTGCCATCAGTGAAGGCAGGGACCGTTCACCCCTCCACTTT. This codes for CAISEGRDRSPLHF.

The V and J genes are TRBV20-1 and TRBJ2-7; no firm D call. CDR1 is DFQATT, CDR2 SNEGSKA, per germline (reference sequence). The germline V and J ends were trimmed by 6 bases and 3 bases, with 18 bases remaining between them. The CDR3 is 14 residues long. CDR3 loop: CSAANPQVIYEQYF. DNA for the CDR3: TGCAGTGCCGCAAACCCCCAGGTAATCTACGAGCAGTACTTC.

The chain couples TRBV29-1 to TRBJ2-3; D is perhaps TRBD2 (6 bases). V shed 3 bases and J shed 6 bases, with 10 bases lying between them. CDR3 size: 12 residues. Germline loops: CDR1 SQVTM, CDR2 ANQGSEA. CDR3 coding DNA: TGCAGCGTTGATAGGGCGGGGGATACGCAGTATTTT. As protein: CSVDRAGDTQYF.

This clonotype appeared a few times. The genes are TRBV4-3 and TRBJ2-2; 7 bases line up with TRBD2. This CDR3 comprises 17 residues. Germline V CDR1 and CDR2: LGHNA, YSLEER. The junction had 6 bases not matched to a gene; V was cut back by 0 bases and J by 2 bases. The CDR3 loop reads CASSQDRASGNTGELFF. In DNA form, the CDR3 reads TGCGCCAGCAGCCAAGATCGGGCTAGCGGTAACACCGGGGAGCTGTTTTTT.

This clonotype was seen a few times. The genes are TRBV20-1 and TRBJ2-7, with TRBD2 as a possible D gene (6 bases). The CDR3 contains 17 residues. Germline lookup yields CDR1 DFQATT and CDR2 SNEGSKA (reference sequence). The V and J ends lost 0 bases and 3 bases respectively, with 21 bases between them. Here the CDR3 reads CSARDRGKSLSNYEQYF. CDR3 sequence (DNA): TGCAGTGCTAGAGATCGGGGGAAATCATTATCCAACTACGAGCAGTACTTC.

The CDR3 here is CASTQGVGELFF. CDR3 nucleotide sequence: TGTGCCAGCACCCAGGGGGTCGGGGAGCTGTTTTTT. J is TRBJ2-2 and V is TRBV7-2, with 7 bases lining up with TRBD1. Trimming removed 7 bases from V and 7 bases from J; junction bases left unmatched: 3. The germline gives CDR1 SGHTA, CDR2 FQGNSA. This CDR3 has 12 amino acids.

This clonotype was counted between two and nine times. CDR3 amino acids: CASSKAGQLYQPQHF. The CDR3 DNA is TGTGCCAGCAGCAAAGCGGGACAGCTTTATCAGCCCCAGCATTTT. This chain joins TRBV21-1 and TRBJ1-5; the table names TRBD1, a call not compared with the DNA. TRBV21-1 has pseudogene status. The CDR3 runs 15 residues.